This TCR beta chain was captured by sequencing in a study of blood T cell repertoires in COVID-19. Repertoires were generated with immunoSEQ multiplex PCR, while TCRdb's copy carries only in-frame clones and drops some. The sample has more than 400,000 clones; around 91% are singletons. Those who participated ranged in age from roughly 18 to 89 years and resided in about 24 US areas. Categorization into cohorts depended on clinical history that participants reported. J was trimmed by 0 bases and V by 4 bases; bases with no gene match: 7. The CDR3 is 15 amino acids. In germline, CDR1 is SQVTM, CDR2 ANQGSEA.

Input material: PBMCs or T cells enriched from blood (not recorded which). The clonotype was recovered from a young man who had recovered from COVID-19. The gene calls are TRBV29-1 and TRBJ1-1, with 8 nucleotides matching TRBD1. CDR3 nucleotide sequence: TGCAGCGTTGTCAGGGGGCAGGCCGTGAACACTGAAGCTTTCTTT. Its protein product is CSVVRGQAVNTEAFF.